The present T cell receptor beta chain was sequenced within a study of response to subunit inactivated influenza vaccine. TCRdb re-called the RT-PCR reads with MiXCR, one entry per CDR3 protein. The profile covers approximately 570,000 distinct CDR3 sequences, with around 8% appearing a single time and under 15% taken by the ten largest. CDR3 size: 12 residues. Per the germline V gene, CDR1 is DFQATT and CDR2 is SNEGSKA (reference sequence). V shed 2 bases and J shed 1 base, with 5 bases lying between them. Notes on the study in general: The authors suggested that few new T cells are recruited per seasonal influenza vaccination.

With regard to this clonotype: Its antigen is unknown.

The clonotype originates from a man between 50 and 75 years old who received an inactivated influenza vaccine. The chain is built from TRBV20-1 and TRBJ2-5; D ambiguous. Sample: PBMCs from blood, taken around 25 months after vaccination. As DNA, the CDR3 is TGCAGTGCTAGACCATCCCAAGAGACCCAGTACTTC. Its translation: CSARPSQETQYF.